This T cell receptor (beta chain) appears in the sequencing data of a study of T cells in Graves' hyperthyroidism and ophthalmopathy. With respect to this clonotype: Its antigen is not identified.

Newly diagnosed patients aged 18 to 65 had hyperthyroidism of under 2 months' duration. Uncontrolled infection, other autoimmune disease, pregnancy or lactation disqualified patients from enrolment. The study based diagnoses on clinical symptoms, serum thyroxine and TRAb, thyroid ultrasound and orbital computed tomography. Study results and limitations: Expanded thyroid clonotypes (above 0.001) were mostly also found in blood.

Using RNA transcripts as the source, TCR beta CDR3 regions were amplified. Using the HTBI primer set, a first-round RT-PCR was run on the TCR CDR3. One entry per CDR3 protein, called by TCRdb with MiXCR from the multiplex PCR reads. The sample yields approximately 200,000 distinct CDR3 sequences, approximately 20% seen once. The CDR3 consists of 11 residues. Per germline, CDR1 DFQATT and CDR2 SNEGSKA (reference sequence). Between the trimmed V and J ends, which lost 1 base and 7 bases, there was a span of 4 bases. The source of this sequence is a man aged 35 to 55 with Graves' hyperthyroidism. Sequencing used blood. This chain connects TRBV20-1 to TRBJ2-2; no reliable D call. CDR3 loop: CSARGGGELFF. DNA of the CDR3: TGCAGTGCTAGAGGTGGCGGGGAGCTGTTTTTT.